The 15 T cell receptor beta chains below were found in one sample sequenced in a study of human T cells and chemical hapten exposure. Described time point: patch test 1, 2 weeks after DPC sensitization. Treatment noted: therapeutic diphenylcyclopropenone sensitization with weekly scalp DPC. TCRdb redid the calling of the RACE reads with MiXCR, one entry per CDR3 protein. The sample comprises approximately 400,000 distinct CDR3 sequences, about 4.4% of which are singletons, and roughly 2.4% rests with the top ten. The starting material was whole blood, obtained in connection with sensitization to the hapten diphenylcyclopropenone (DPC). These receptors were collected from a woman aged 45-59 years with alopecia areata. Some clones in this sample may be carry-over from other donors' samples.

This clonotype was observed many times. This sequence joins TRBV5-1 and TRBJ1-2, with D perhaps matching TRBD1 (6 bases). Trimming shortened V by 3 bases and J by 0 bases, and 12 bases separated the two germline ends. CDR1 SGHRS and CDR2 YFSETQ come from the germline V gene. CDR3 length equals 15 residues. The chain's CDR3 is CASSSKDSPNYGYTF. The CDR3, as DNA: TGCGCCAGCAGCTCCAAGGACAGCCCTAACTATGGCTACACCTTC.

This clonotype was counted between two and nine times. The chain carries TRBV7-2 and TRBJ2-3; 13 nucleotides line up with TRBD2. The ends lost 5 bases at V and 8 bases at J; junction bases unmatched: 10. The CDR3 consists of 16 residues. Germline V CDR1 and CDR2: SGHTA, FQGNSA. This CDR3 reads CASSATSGRAFATQYF. The DNA of the CDR3 is TGTGCCAGCAGCGCTACTAGCGGGAGGGCCTTCGCTACGCAGTATTTT. The whole variable domain, filled in from reference TRBV7-2 and TRBJ2-3, reads GAGVSQSPSNKVTEKGKDVELRCDPISGHTALYWYRQSLGQGLEFLIYFQGNSAPDKSGLPSDRFSAERTGGSVSTLTIQRTQQEDSAVYLCASSATSGRAFATQYFGPGTRLTVL.

This clonotype was seen a handful of times. The chain recombines TRBV12-3 or TRBV12-4 with TRBJ1-1; TRBD1 aligns across 7 bases. V lost 5 bases to trimming and J lost 1 base; unmatched junction nucleotides: 7. This CDR3 is 15 amino acids long. The CDR3 bases are TGTGCCAGCAGTCCGGCGGGACAGCCGAACACTGAAGCTTTCTTT. Its protein is CASSPAGQPNTEAFF.

This clonotype was seen repeatedly, ten times or more. The chain couples TRBV7-9 to TRBJ2-1; D not certain. Per germline, CDR1 SEHNR and CDR2 FQNEAQ (reference sequence). V lost 2 bases and J lost 7, with 12 bases in between. CDR3 length: 14 residues. The chain's CDR3 is CASSLPTDPNEQFF. In DNA form, the CDR3 reads TGTGCCAGCAGCTTACCGACGGACCCGAATGAGCAGTTCTTC. Using reference TRBV7-9 and TRBJ2-1 for the parts outside the CDR3, the full variable domain is DTGVSQNPRHKITKRGQNVTFRCDPISEHNRLYWYRQTLGQGPEFLTYFQNEAQLEKSRLLSDRFSAERPKGSFSTLEIQRTEQGDSAMYLCASSLPTDPNEQFFGPGTRLTVL.

This clonotype was recorded many times. The gene calls are TRBV29-1 and TRBJ1-1, with TRBD1 matching 7 bases. Looked up from germline, CDR1 is SQVTM and CDR2 is ANQGSEA. This CDR3 is built from 13 residues. The V segment lost 4 bases and the J segment 4 bases; nucleotides outside the gene matches: 6. CDR3: CSVGTGMGTEAFF. CDR3 sequence (DNA): TGCAGCGTTGGGACAGGTATGGGCACTGAAGCTTTCTTT.

This clonotype was observed a handful of times. The J gene is TRBJ2-1, the V gene TRBV2; 7 bases map to TRBD2. Trimming at V came to 2 bases and at J to 7 bases, leaving 11 bases not matched to a gene. Germline V lookup: CDR1 SNHLY, CDR2 FYNNEI. CDR3 size: 16 residues. CDR3 residues: CASSESRASGGNEQFF. CDR3 in DNA: TGTGCCAGCAGTGAATCTCGTGCTAGCGGCGGGAATGAGCAGTTCTTC.

The rearrangement joins TRBV25-1 to TRBJ2-7; no firm D call. The CDR3 has 11 residues. V lost 6 bases and J 4 bases, leaving 7 bases between the germline ends. Germline values: CDR1 MGHDK, CDR2 SYGVNS. Written as DNA, the CDR3 is TGTGCCAGCAGCGTCAAATACGAGCAGTACTTC. This gives the protein CASSVKYEQYF.

This clonotype was counted a few times. The rearrangement joins TRBV7-9 to TRBJ1-4; a possible D gene is TRBD1 (5 bases). This CDR3 has 14 amino acids. Germline values: CDR1 SEHNR, CDR2 FQNEAQ (reference sequence). Deletions cut 5 bases from V and 7 bases from J, with 14 bases between. CDR3 sequence (DNA): TGTGCCAGCAGCCCCCCTCAGGGTGCTGAAAAACTGTTTTTT. This sequence encodes CASSPPQGAEKLFF.

This clonotype has a count of ten or more. The chain joins TRBV7-2 to TRBJ2-3; 10 bases fit TRBD1. Germline V lookup: CDR1 SGHTA, CDR2 FQGNSA. The trim removed 2 bases at V and 4 bases at J, leaving 3 bases unmatched. CDR3 length equals 15 residues. This chain's CDR3 is CASSLLTGGADTQYF. As DNA, the CDR3 is TGTGCCAGCAGCTTATTGACAGGGGGCGCAGATACGCAGTATTTT.

This clonotype was observed a handful of times. The rearrangement links TRBV12-3 or TRBV12-4 to TRBJ1-1, with a tentative D call TRBD1 (6 bases). There are 14 residues in the CDR3. V was pared by 5 bases and J by 3 bases, with 13 bases between. Here the CDR3 reads CASSLLAGDTEAFF. As DNA, the CDR3 is TGTGCCAGCAGTCTTCTCGCAGGGGACACTGAAGCTTTCTTT.

Only a few counts were recorded for this clonotype. The rearrangement joins TRBV20-1 to TRBJ2-7; 8 bases are a match to TRBD1. J lost 5 bases, V lost 7 bases, and 10 bases had no gene match. CDR3 length equals 13 residues. Per the germline V gene, CDR1 is DFQATT and CDR2 is SNEGSKA (reference sequence). The CDR3 nucleotides are TGCAGTGTTCCGAGGACAGGGAGGAACGAGCAGTACTTC. Amino acids: CSVPRTGRNEQYF.

This clonotype was picked up many times. This rearrangement joins TRBV12-3 or TRBV12-4 to TRBJ2-7, with 7 bases aligning to TRBD2. J gave up 6 bases and V 6 bases, and 5 bases lay outside the gene matches. The CDR3 contains 12 residues. CDR3 coding DNA: TGTGCCAGCAGCCCGTCGGGGGGCGAGCAGTACTTC. This gives the protein CASSPSGGEQYF.

The rearrangement joins TRBV7-9 to TRBJ1-1; no reliable D call. V shed 10 bases and J shed 7 bases, with 16 bases lying between them. The germline gives CDR1 SEHNR, CDR2 FQNEAQ (reference sequence). The CDR3 has 12 amino acids. The CDR3 coding sequence is TGTGCCAAAAGCGACGGGCGGGGTGAAGCTTTCTTT. This sequence encodes CAKSDGRGEAFF.

This clonotype was counted between two and nine times. The chain joins TRBV6-5 to TRBJ2-7, with 8 positions matching TRBD1. V was pared by 10 bases and J by 2 bases, with 7 bases of the junction left unmatched. The CDR3 length is 13 residues. Germline assignment: CDR1 MNHEY and CDR2 SVGAGI. Written as DNA, the CDR3 is TGTGCCACTATGACAGGGGCTACCTACGAGCAGTACTTC. It yields the protein CATMTGATYEQYF.

This clonotype has more than one count but fewer than ten. This chain links TRBV14 with TRBJ1-6; D unresolved. V shed 5 bases and J shed 8 bases, with 10 bases lying between them. Germline-derived CDR1 and CDR2 are SGHDN and FVKESK. CDR3 length: 13 residues. Here the CDR3 DNA reads TGTGCCAGCAGCAAAAGCTTAGATTCACCCCTCCACTTT. Its translation is CASSKSLDSPLHF. Full variable domain (missing parts from reference TRBV14 and TRBJ1-6): EAGVTQFPSHSVIEKGQTVTLRCDPISGHDNLYWYRRVMGKEIKFLLHFVKESKQDESGMPNNRFLAERTGGTYSTLKVQPAELEDSGVYFCASSKSLDSPLHFGNGTRLTVT.